The 21 T cell receptor beta chains below were found in one sample sequenced in a study of beta chain features in type 1 diabetes. Findings and caveats of the study: Across all four CD4+ subsets, people with type 1 diabetes showed modestly shorter TCRB CDR3s.

Reverse transcribing all isolated RNA meant expressed TCRB transcripts were sequenced. The repertoire was sequenced with immunoSEQ multiplex PCR; TCRdb's copy has only in-frame clones and lacks some. The table lists about 190,000 clones, roughly 8% of them singletons. The antigens for these receptors are not known. The sequencing input was central memory CD4+ T cells from blood. The receptor set was obtained from a man aged 18 to 30 with type 1 diabetes.

The rearrangement links TRBV28 to TRBJ1-2; 8 nucleotides align to TRBD1. This CDR3 has 12 amino acids. V was clipped by 9 bases and J by 4 bases; unmatched bases: 4. Germline CDR1 MDHEN, CDR2 SYDVKM. The CDR3 sequence is CASTGTGYGYTF. DNA for the CDR3: TGTGCCAGTACCGGGACAGGCTATGGCTACACCTTC.

The CDR3 reads CASSQGPSSWDTQYF. CDR3 in DNA: TGCGCCAGCAGCCAAGGGCCTTCGTCCTGGGATACGCAGTATTTT. The genes are TRBV4-1 and TRBJ2-3, with D uncertain. The CDR3 spans 15 residues. Germline assignment: CDR1 MGHRA and CDR2 YSYEKL. Trimming took off 1 base at V and 6 bases at J, with 14 bases between the two ends.

This clone turned up a few times. V and J are TRBV30 and TRBJ1-6; D unresolved. The ends were cut back, 2 bases at V and 8 bases at J, with 25 bases in the middle. This CDR3 contains 18 residues. Germline CDR1 is GTSNPN and CDR2 is SVGIG (reference sequence). In nucleotides, the CDR3 is TGTGCCTGGAGTCCAGGAACAGTCAAGGCGTTTTGGGATTCACCCCTCCACTTT. This encodes CAWSPGTVKAFWDSPLHF.

In its sample, this clone was seen a few times. The V gene is TRBV7-2, the J gene TRBJ2-3; 7 bases align to TRBD2. This CDR3 region has 14 residues. The germline V gene has CDR1 SGHTA and CDR2 FQGNSA. J was trimmed by 3 bases and V by 3 bases; bases with no gene match: 3. The CDR3 here is CASSFSGQTDTQYF. The CDR3 DNA sequence: TGTGCCAGCAGCTTTAGCGGGCAAACAGATACGCAGTATTTT.

The chain joins TRBV19 to TRBJ1-1, with 10 bases that match TRBD1. This CDR3 comprises 14 residues. Germline assignment: CDR1 LNHDA and CDR2 SQIVND (reference sequence). Germline trimming cut 6 bases from V and 3 bases from J; bases unmatched to any gene: 4. This CDR3 is CASRRGQGYTEAFF. The CDR3 DNA follows: TGTGCCAGTAGAAGGGGACAGGGGTACACTGAAGCTTTCTTT.

This clone was detected only a few times. The CDR3 DNA sequence: TGCAGCGTTGCACTCTCGGCAGGGGCTTTGAGCGCTTTCTTT. This codes for CSVALSAGALSAFF. The chain couples TRBV29-1 to TRBJ1-1; TRBD1 might be the D (6 bases). CDR3 length: 14 residues. Germline CDR1 SQVTM, CDR2 ANQGSEA. The V gene lost 4 bases and the J gene lost 11 bases, with 23 bases spanning the gap.

The rearrangement links TRBV7-2 to TRBJ2-5, with no clear D. CDR3 size: 13 residues. V lost 5 bases, J lost 6 bases, and 13 bases lay in between. Germline values: CDR1 SGHTA, CDR2 FQGNSA. The CDR3 sequence: CASSPSPSQTQYF. For the CDR3, the DNA is TGTGCCAGCAGCCCAAGCCCATCACAGACCCAGTACTTC.

There are a few counts of this clone. The rearrangement links TRBV28 to TRBJ1-5; D not resolved. The CDR3 extends over 9 amino acids. Germline V lookup: CDR1 MDHEN, CDR2 SYDVKM. Trimming took off 9 bases at V and 9 bases at J, with 6 bases between the two ends. The DNA for the CDR3 is TGTGCCAGGCTGGCGCCCCAGCATTTT. This translates into CARLAPQHF.

CDR3 amino acids: CASSQDGAGGSDTQYF. The CDR3, as DNA: TGCGCCAGCAGCCAAGACGGGGCGGGGGGTTCAGATACGCAGTATTTT. The V and J genes are TRBV4-1 and TRBJ2-3, with 8 bases fitting TRBD2. Germline V gene sequence: CDR1 MGHRA, CDR2 YSYEKL. V lost 0 bases to trimming and J lost 4 bases; unmatched junction nucleotides: 6. The length of the CDR3 is 16 residues.

This clone was recorded many times. The rearrangement uses TRBV19 and TRBJ2-7, with 11 bases that match TRBD2. CDR3 length: 13 residues. V gave up 4 bases and J gave up 5 bases; unmatched junction bases: 1. CDR1 and CDR2 (germline): LNHDA, SQIVND (reference sequence). The CDR3 is CASSRGLADEQYF. CDR3 DNA sequence: TGTGCCAGTAGTAGGGGACTAGCGGACGAGCAGTACTTC.

This clone was seen repeatedly, ten times or more. The chain combines TRBV19 with TRBJ2-3; 7 bases fit TRBD1. The CDR3 has 15 amino acids. The V gene's germline CDR1 is LNHDA and CDR2 SQIVND (reference sequence). V was clipped by 5 bases and J by 5 bases; unmatched bases: 10. CDR3 sequence: CASSARQGAEDTQYF. Here the CDR3 DNA reads TGTGCCAGTAGTGCAAGACAGGGCGCGGAAGATACGCAGTATTTT.

This clone was observed a handful of times. V is TRBV7-2 and J is TRBJ2-4, with D uncertain. This CDR3 has 15 amino acids. With 0 bases removed from V and 6 bases from J, the gap between germline ends came to 12 bases. The germline V gene encodes CDR1 SGHTA and CDR2 FQGNSA. The CDR3 loop is CASSLAAGPGNIQYF. The CDR3 nucleotides read TGTGCCAGCAGCTTAGCGGCAGGTCCCGGAAACATTCAGTACTTC.

The chain couples TRBV11-2 to TRBJ2-1; 9 bases map to TRBD2. The CDR3 is made up of 15 amino acids. Germline V gene lookup returns CDR1 SGHAT and CDR2 FQNNGV. V trimming: 4 bases; J trimming: 7 bases; junction bases outside the gene matches: 8. The chain's CDR3 is CASSYSAGGPNEQFF. In DNA, the CDR3 is TGTGCCAGCAGCTATTCTGCGGGAGGGCCGAATGAGCAGTTCTTC.

The chain has TRBV27 and TRBJ1-1; 7 bases fit TRBD1. CDR3 length: 13 amino acids. From germline, CDR1 is MNHEY and CDR2 SMNVEV (reference sequence). The trim removed 7 bases at V and 4 bases at J, leaving 6 bases unmatched. In nucleotides, the CDR3 is TGTGCCAGCACGAGGGGGCGAATCACTGAAGCTTTCTTT. Translated: CASTRGRITEAFF.

This clone has a handful of counts. This sequence joins TRBV27 and TRBJ1-2; D is ambiguous. Per germline, CDR1 MNHEY and CDR2 SMNVEV (reference sequence). This CDR3 has 12 amino acids. V lost 2 bases and J lost 4, with 5 bases in between. CDR3: CASSLSGYGYTF. DNA of the CDR3: TGTGCCAGCAGTTTAAGCGGCTATGGCTACACCTTC.

V and J are TRBV6-5 and TRBJ2-1, with a weak D call TRBD2 (5 bases). Trimming shortened V by 6 bases and J by 9 bases, and 12 bases separated the two germline ends. Germline CDR1 MNHEY, CDR2 SVGAGI. The CDR3 runs to 12 residues. The DNA of the CDR3 is TGTGCCAGCAGCCGCAGCGGATCTGAGCAGTTCTTC. Its translation is CASSRSGSEQFF.

This clone has more than one count but fewer than ten. The chain employs TRBV28 and TRBJ1-1, with D perhaps matching TRBD1 (5 bases). Germline assignment: CDR1 MDHEN and CDR2 SYDVKM. The CDR3 contains 12 residues. Trimming shortened V by 5 bases and J by 7 bases, and 11 bases separated the two germline ends. CDR3 region: CASSRGHREAFF. For the CDR3, the DNA is TGTGCCAGCAGTCGCGGACACCGTGAAGCTTTCTTT. Based on the CDR3 plus reference TRBV28 and TRBJ1-1, the full variable domain is DVKVTQSSRYLVKRTGEKVFLECVQDMDHENMFWYRQDPGLGLRLIYFSYDVKMKEKGDIPEGYSVSREKKERFSLILESASTNQTSMYLCASSRGHREAFFGQGTRLTVV.

This clone was counted ten times or more. The rearrangement joins TRBV23-1 to TRBJ2-1; 8 bases are a match to TRBD2. Being an ORF, TRBV23-1 has a function that is uncertain. J was trimmed by 0 bases and V by 5 bases; bases with no gene match: 3. The CDR3 has 15 amino acids. CDR3 protein: CASSKRGSSYNEQFF. The DNA for the CDR3 is TGCGCCAGCAGTAAGCGGGGGAGCTCCTACAATGAGCAGTTCTTC.

In its sample, this clone was seen a few times. This chain uses TRBV5-4 with TRBJ2-7, with TRBD1 as a possible D gene (5 bases). Looked up from germline, CDR1 is SGHNT and CDR2 is YYREEE (reference sequence). The V and J ends lost 0 bases and 5 bases respectively, with 12 bases between them. CDR3 size: 14 residues. The CDR3 loop is CASSLARAAHEQYF. The DNA of the CDR3 is TGTGCCAGCAGCTTGGCCAGGGCGGCCCACGAGCAGTACTTC.

In this sample, this clone turned up a few times. The gene calls are TRBV19 and TRBJ1-6, with D unclear. Trimming removed 0 bases at V and 12 bases at J, with 9 bases between. Germline values: CDR1 LNHDA, CDR2 SQIVND (reference sequence). The CDR3 runs 13 residues. CDR3 DNA: TGTGCCAGTAGTATAGACGGGAGCCGACCCCTCCACTTT. Protein product: CASSIDGSRPLHF.

The sample holds a few counts of this clone. The V and J genes are TRBV4-1 and TRBJ2-2; D may be TRBD2 (6 bases). Germline CDR1 MGHRA, CDR2 YSYEKL. The V end lost 0 bases, the J end lost 4 bases, and 15 bases lay between the germline ends. The length of the CDR3 is 17 residues. CDR3 nucleotide sequence: TGCGCCAGCAGCCAAGATCCGATAGCGGTTTTCACCGGGGAGCTGTTTTTT. It yields the protein CASSQDPIAVFTGELFF.